These T cell receptor beta chains were read from a single sample in a study of shared clonotypes between healthy human individuals. Sequencing used immunoSEQ multiplex PCR; TCRdb keeps in-frame clones, though not all of them. The sample records about 2 million clones, about 95% being singletons. The sequencing input was naive CD4+ T cells sorted from blood. All receptors derive from a man aged 18 to 30 in good health. The conserved cysteine and the conserved F or W are not part of the CDR3 here. Rows give clone size only sometimes, using once, few, many, or a class for an expanded clone.

cdr3_aa: ASSTPSGGAGNEQF
clone_size: -
v_call: TRBV7-8
j_call: TRBJ2-1

cdr3_aa: ASSPGQVFGNTIY
clone_size: -
v_call: TRBV5-1
j_call: TRBJ1-3

cdr3_aa: ASSSAGGPWTQY
clone_size: -
v_call: TRBV28
j_call: TRBJ2-5

cdr3_aa: AWAKGLGAGELF
clone_size: -
v_call: TRBV30
j_call: TRBJ2-2

cdr3_aa: ASSESTGQGETQY
clone_size: -
v_call: TRBV10-1
j_call: TRBJ2-5

cdr3_aa: ASSAGYEQY
clone_size: -
v_call: TRBV2
j_call: TRBJ2-7

cdr3_aa: ASSSGGLTGPYEQY
clone_size: -
v_call: TRBV5-1
j_call: TRBJ2-7

cdr3_aa: ASSEDVLRYEQY
clone_size: -
v_call: TRBV6-1
j_call: TRBJ2-7

cdr3_aa: ASSQVSGIYEQY
clone_size: once
v_call: TRBV4-3
j_call: TRBJ2-7

cdr3_aa: ASSLGDREGGYT
clone_size: -
v_call: TRBV5-4
j_call: TRBJ1-2

cdr3_aa: ASSETYMNTEAF
clone_size: -
v_call: TRBV6-1
j_call: TRBJ1-1

cdr3_aa: ASSLYPESHTQY
clone_size: -
v_call: TRBV7-9
j_call: TRBJ2-3

cdr3_aa: ASRDPPLNEQF
clone_size: -
v_call: TRBV13
j_call: TRBJ2-1

cdr3_aa: ASSSGQGSNQPQH
clone_size: -
v_call: TRBV5-1
j_call: TRBJ1-5

cdr3_aa: ASSPSGGRGGELF
clone_size: -
v_call: TRBV5-1
j_call: TRBJ2-2

cdr3_aa: ASSLRLGAYEQY
clone_size: -
v_call: TRBV19
j_call: TRBJ2-7

cdr3_aa: ASSGTANGTEAF
clone_size: -
v_call: TRBV6-5
j_call: TRBJ1-1

cdr3_aa: AINGQLNEKLF
clone_size: -
v_call: TRBV10-3
j_call: TRBJ1-4

cdr3_aa: ASSQVWSPDSGNTIY
clone_size: -
v_call: TRBV4-3
j_call: TRBJ1-3

cdr3_aa: ASSPRAGLIGNEQF
clone_size: -
v_call: TRBV7-8
j_call: TRBJ2-1

cdr3_aa: ASSPPTRVHNYGYT
clone_size: -
v_call: TRBV18
j_call: TRBJ1-2

cdr3_aa: ASSYGTEQY
clone_size: -
v_call: TRBV6-5
j_call: TRBJ2-7

cdr3_aa: ASSLGQGRSPLH
clone_size: -
v_call: TRBV9
j_call: TRBJ1-6

cdr3_aa: ASSQGFPYEQY
clone_size: -
v_call: TRBV2
j_call: TRBJ2-7

cdr3_aa: ASSQGPRGISTEAF
clone_size: -
v_call: TRBV14
j_call: TRBJ1-1

cdr3_aa: ASWRGVQETQY
clone_size: -
v_call: TRBV6-5
j_call: TRBJ2-5

cdr3_aa: ASSPIADTQY
clone_size: -
v_call: TRBV7-9
j_call: TRBJ2-3

cdr3_aa: ASSVGTVVNEQF
clone_size: -
v_call: TRBV9
j_call: TRBJ2-1

cdr3_aa: SVDDGEGYGYT
clone_size: -
v_call: TRBV29-1
j_call: TRBJ1-2

cdr3_aa: AISERDSPLH
clone_size: few
v_call: TRBV10-3
j_call: TRBJ1-6

cdr3_aa: ASRPGRF
clone_size: few
v_call: TRBV10-1
j_call: TRBJ2-2

cdr3_aa: ASSQGQVMVTQY
clone_size: -
v_call: TRBV6-5
j_call: TRBJ2-5

cdr3_aa: ASTTDWFSTDTQY
clone_size: -
v_call: TRBV6-5
j_call: TRBJ2-3

cdr3_aa: ASRRGAGQQY
clone_size: -
v_call: TRBV6-5
j_call: TRBJ2-7

cdr3_aa: ASNPGGADTQY
clone_size: -
v_call: TRBV11-2
j_call: TRBJ2-3

cdr3_aa: ASSYERAGNEQY
clone_size: -
v_call: TRBV6-6
j_call: TRBJ2-7

cdr3_aa: ASSYWLQGETGELF
clone_size: -
v_call: TRBV6-5
j_call: TRBJ2-2

cdr3_aa: ASSPRQANEQY
clone_size: -
v_call: TRBV18
j_call: TRBJ2-7

cdr3_aa: ASSLIKGGYEQY
clone_size: -
v_call: TRBV28
j_call: TRBJ2-7